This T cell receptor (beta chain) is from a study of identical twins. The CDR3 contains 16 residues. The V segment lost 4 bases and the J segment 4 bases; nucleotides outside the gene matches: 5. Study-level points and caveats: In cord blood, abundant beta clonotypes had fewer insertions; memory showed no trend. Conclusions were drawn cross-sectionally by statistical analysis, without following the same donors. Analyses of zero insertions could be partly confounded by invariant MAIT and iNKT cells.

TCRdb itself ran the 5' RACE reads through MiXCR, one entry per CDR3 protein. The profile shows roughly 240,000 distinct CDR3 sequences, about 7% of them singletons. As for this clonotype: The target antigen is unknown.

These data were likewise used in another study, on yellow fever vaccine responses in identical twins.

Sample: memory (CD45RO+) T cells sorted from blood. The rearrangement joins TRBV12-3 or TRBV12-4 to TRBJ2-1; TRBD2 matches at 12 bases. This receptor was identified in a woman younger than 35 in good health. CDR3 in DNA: TGTGCCAGCAGTTACTATCTAGCGGGAGGGTACAATGAGCAGTTCTTC. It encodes CASSYYLAGGYNEQFF.